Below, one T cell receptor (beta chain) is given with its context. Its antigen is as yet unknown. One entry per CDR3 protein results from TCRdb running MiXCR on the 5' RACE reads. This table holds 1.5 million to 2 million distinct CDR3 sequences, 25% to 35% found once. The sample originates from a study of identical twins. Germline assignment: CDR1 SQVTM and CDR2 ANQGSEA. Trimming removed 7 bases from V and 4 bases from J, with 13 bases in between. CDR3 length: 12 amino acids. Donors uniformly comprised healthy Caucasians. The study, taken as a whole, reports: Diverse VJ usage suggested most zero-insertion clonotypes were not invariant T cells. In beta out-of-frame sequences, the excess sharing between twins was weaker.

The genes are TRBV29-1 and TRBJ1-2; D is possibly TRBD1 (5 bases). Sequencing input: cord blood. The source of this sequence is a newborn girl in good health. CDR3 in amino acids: CSAEWGGYGYTF. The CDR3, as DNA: TGCAGCGCTGAGTGGGGGGGCTATGGCTACACCTTC.